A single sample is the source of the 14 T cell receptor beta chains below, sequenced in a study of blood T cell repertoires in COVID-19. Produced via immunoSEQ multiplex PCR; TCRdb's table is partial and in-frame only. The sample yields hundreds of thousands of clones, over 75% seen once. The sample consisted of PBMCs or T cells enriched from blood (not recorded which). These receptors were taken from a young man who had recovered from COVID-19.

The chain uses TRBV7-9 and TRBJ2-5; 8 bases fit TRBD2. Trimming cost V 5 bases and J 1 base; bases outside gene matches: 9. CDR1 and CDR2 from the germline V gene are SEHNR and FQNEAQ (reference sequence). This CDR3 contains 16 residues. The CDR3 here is CASSPPAAGGQETQYF. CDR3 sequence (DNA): TGTGCCAGCAGCCCCCCTGCGGCGGGAGGCCAAGAGACCCAGTACTTC.

The DNA for the CDR3 is TGTGCCAGCAGTGATGTTCCCGGGGATGAGCAGTTCTTC. This codes for CASSDVPGDEQFF. V and J are TRBV6-4 and TRBJ2-1; D possibly corresponds to TRBD2 (5 bases). V lost 3 bases, J lost 8 bases, and 11 bases lay in between. The CDR3 is 13 amino acids. Germline loops: CDR1 MRHNA, CDR2 SNTAGT.

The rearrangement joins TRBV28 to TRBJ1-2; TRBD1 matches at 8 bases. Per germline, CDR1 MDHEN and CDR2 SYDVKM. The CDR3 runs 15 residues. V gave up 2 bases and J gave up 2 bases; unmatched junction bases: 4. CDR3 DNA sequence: TGTGCCAGCAGTTTAATACAGGGGGTGAACTATGGCTACACCTTC. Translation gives CASSLIQGVNYGYTF.

CDR3 residues: CASSGTQGAGGPTGELFF. Here the CDR3 DNA reads TGTGCCAGCAGCGGTACACAAGGAGCGGGAGGGCCCACCGGGGAGCTGTTTTTT. The V and J genes are TRBV7-8 and TRBJ2-2, with 10 bases fitting TRBD2. The CDR3 sequence is 18 residues long. In germline, CDR1 is SGHVS, CDR2 FQNEAQ. With V trimmed by 5 bases and J by 4 bases, 13 bases remained unmatched.

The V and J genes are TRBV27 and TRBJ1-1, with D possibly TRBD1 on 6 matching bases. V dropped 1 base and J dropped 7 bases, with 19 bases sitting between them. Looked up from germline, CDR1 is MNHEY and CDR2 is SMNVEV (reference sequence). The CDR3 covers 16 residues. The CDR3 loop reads CASSLLSGASVVEAFF. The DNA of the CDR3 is TGTGCCAGCAGTTTATTGTCAGGGGCCAGCGTTGTTGAAGCTTTCTTT.

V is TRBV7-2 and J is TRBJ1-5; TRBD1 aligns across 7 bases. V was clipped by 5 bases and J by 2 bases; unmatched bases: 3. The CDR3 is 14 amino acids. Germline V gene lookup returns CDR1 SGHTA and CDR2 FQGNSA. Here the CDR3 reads CASSPTGGNQPQHF. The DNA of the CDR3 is TGTGCCAGCAGCCCAACAGGGGGCAATCAGCCCCAGCATTTT.

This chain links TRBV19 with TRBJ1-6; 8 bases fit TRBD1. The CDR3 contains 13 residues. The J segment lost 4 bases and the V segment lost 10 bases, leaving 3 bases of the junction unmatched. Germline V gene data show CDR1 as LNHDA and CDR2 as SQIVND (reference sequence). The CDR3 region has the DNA TGTGCCACAGGGGGCGTTTATAATTCACCCCTCCACTTT. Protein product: CATGGVYNSPLHF. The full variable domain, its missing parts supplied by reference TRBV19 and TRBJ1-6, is DGGITQSPKYLFRKEGQNVTLSCEQNLNHDAMYWYRQDPGQGLRLIYYSQIVNDFQKGDIAEGYSVSREKKESFPLTVTSAQKNPTAFYLCATGGVYNSPLHFGNGTRLTVT.

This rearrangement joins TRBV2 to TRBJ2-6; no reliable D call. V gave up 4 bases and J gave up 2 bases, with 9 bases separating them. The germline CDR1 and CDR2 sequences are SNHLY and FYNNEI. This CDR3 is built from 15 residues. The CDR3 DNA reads TGTGCCAGCAGTGTTATTAGAACTGGGGCCAACGTCCTGACTTTC. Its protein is CASSVIRTGANVLTF.

The CDR3 region is CASSPQRLQETQYF. DNA for the CDR3: TGTGCCAGCTCACCACAGCGTCTCCAAGAGACCCAGTACTTC. The rearrangement links TRBV18 to TRBJ2-5, with D uncertain. The CDR3 loop spans 14 amino acids. Looked up from germline, CDR1 is KGHSH and CDR2 is LQKENI. Trimming took off 1 base at V and 1 base at J, with 7 bases between the two ends.

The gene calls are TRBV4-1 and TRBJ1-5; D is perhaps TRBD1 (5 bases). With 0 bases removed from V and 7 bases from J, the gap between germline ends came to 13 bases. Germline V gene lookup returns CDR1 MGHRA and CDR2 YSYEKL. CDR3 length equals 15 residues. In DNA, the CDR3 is TGCGCCAGCAGCCAAGATCGGCAGGGCGAACAGCCCCAGCATTTT. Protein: CASSQDRQGEQPQHF.

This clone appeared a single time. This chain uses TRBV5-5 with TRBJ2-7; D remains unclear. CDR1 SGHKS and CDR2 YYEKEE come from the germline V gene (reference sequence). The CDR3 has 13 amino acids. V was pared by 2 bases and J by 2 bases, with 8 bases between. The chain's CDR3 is CASSFMRTYEQYF. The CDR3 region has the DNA TGTGCCAGCAGCTTCATGAGGACCTACGAGCAGTACTTC.

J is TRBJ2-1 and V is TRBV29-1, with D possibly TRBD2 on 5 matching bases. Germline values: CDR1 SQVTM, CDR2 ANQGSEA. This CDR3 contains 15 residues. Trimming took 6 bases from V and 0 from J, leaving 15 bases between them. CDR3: CSVGTAEASYNEQFF. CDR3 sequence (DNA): TGCAGCGTCGGAACAGCGGAGGCCTCCTACAATGAGCAGTTCTTC.

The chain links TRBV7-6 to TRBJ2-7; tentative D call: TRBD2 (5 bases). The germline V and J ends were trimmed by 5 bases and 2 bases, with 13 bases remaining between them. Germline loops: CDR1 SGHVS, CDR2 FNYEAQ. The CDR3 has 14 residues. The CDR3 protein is CASSPGADPYEQYF. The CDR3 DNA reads TGTGCCAGCAGCCCAGGAGCGGACCCCTACGAGCAGTACTTC.

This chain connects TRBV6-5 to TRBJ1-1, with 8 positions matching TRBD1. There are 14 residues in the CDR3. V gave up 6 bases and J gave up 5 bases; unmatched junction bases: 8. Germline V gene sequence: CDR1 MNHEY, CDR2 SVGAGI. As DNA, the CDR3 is TGTGCCAGCAGACTCGGACAGGGCTTTACTGAAGCTTTCTTT. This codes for CASRLGQGFTEAFF.